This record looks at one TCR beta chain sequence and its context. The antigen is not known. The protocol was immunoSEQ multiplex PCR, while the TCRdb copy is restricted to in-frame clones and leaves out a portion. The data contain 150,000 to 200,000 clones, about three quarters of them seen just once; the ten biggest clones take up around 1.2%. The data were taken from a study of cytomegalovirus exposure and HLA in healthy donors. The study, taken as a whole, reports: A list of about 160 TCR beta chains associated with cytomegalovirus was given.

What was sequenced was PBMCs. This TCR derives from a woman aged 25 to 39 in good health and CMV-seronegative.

CDR3 coding DNA: TGTGCCAGCCCGGGACAGGGGCTAAATGAGCAGTTCTTC. It specifies CASPGQGLNEQFF. The rearrangement uses TRBV6-1 and TRBJ2-1; 10 bases are shared with TRBD1. The CDR3 spans 13 residues. V lost 8 bases to trimming and J lost 7 bases; unmatched junction nucleotides: 5. Germline-derived CDR1 and CDR2 are MNHNS and SASEGT.